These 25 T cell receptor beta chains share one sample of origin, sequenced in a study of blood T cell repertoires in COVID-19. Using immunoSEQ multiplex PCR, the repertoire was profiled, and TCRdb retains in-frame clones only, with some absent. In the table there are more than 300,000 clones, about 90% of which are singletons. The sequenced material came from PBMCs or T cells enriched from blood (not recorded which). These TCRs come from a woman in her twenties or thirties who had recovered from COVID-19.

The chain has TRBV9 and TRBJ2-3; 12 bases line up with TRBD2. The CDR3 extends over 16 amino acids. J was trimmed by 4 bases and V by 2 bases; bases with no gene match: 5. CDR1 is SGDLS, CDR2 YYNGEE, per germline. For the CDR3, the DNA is TGTGCCAGCAGCGTTAGCCTAGCGGGAGGGTCAGATACGCAGTATTTT. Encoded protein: CASSVSLAGGSDTQYF.

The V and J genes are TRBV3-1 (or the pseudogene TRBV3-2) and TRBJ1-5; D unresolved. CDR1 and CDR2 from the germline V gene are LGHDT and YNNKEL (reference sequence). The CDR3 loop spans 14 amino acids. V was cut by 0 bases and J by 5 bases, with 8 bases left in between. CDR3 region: CASSQDLTDQPQHF. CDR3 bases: TGTGCCAGCAGCCAAGATCTAACAGATCAGCCCCAGCATTTT.

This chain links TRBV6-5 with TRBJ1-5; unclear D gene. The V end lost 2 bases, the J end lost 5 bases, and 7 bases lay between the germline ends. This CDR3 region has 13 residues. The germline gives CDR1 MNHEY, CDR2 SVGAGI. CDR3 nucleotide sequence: TGTGCCAGCAGTTACGCTTCAGATCAGCCCCAGCATTTT. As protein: CASSYASDQPQHF.

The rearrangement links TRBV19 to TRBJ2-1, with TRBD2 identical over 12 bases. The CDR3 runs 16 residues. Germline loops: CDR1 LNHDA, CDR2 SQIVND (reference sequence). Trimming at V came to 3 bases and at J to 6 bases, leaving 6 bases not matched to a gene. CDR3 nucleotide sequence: TGTGCCAGTAGTATGTCGACTAGCGGGAGCGTCAATGAGCAGTTCTTC. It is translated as CASSMSTSGSVNEQFF.

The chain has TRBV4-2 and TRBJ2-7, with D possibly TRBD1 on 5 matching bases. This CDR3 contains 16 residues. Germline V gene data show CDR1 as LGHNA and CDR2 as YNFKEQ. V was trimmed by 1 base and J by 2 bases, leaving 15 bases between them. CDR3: CASSQVANRFTYEQYF. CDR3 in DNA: TGTGCCAGCAGCCAAGTGGCGAACAGGTTTACCTACGAGCAGTACTTC.

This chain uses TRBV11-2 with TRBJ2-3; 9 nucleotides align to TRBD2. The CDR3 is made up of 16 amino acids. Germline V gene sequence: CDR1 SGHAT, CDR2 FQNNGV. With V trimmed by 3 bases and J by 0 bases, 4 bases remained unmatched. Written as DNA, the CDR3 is TGTGCCAGCAGCTTTATAGCGGGAGTTAGCACAGATACGCAGTATTTT. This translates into CASSFIAGVSTDTQYF.

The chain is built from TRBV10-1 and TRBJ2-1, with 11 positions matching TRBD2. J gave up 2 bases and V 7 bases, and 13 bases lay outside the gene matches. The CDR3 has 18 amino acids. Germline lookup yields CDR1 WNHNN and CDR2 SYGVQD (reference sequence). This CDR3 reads CASILHLTSGIAYNEQFF. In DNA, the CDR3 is TGCGCCAGCATCCTACATCTGACTAGCGGGATAGCCTACAATGAGCAGTTCTTC.

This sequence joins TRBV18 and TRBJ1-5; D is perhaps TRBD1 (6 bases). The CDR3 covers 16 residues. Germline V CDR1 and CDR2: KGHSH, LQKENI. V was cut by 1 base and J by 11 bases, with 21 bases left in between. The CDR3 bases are TGTGCCAGCTCACCACTTAGCCAGGGGCCCCTTTTGACCCAGCATTTT. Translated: CASSPLSQGPLLTQHF.

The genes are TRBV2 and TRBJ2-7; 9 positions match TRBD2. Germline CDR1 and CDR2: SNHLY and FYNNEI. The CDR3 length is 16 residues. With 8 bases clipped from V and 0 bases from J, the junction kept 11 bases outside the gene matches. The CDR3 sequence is CASFTGTSKSSYEQYF. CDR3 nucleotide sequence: TGTGCCAGCTTTACCGGGACTAGCAAGAGCTCCTACGAGCAGTACTTC.

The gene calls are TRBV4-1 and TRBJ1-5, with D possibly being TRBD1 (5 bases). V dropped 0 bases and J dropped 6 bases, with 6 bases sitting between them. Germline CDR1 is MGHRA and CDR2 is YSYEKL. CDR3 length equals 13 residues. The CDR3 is CASSQEGGQPQHF. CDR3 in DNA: TGCGCCAGCAGCCAAGAGGGGGGTCAGCCCCAGCATTTT.

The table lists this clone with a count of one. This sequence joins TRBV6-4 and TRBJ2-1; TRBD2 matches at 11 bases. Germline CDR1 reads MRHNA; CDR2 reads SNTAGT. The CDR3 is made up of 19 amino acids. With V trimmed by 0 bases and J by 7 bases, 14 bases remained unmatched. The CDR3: CASSDSKGALAGVKNEQFF. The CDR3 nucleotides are TGTGCCAGCAGTGACTCGAAGGGTGCACTAGCGGGAGTAAAGAATGAGCAGTTCTTC.

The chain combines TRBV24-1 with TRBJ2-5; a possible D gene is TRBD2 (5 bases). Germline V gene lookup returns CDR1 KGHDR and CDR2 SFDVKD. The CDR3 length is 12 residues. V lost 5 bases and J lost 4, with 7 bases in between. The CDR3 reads CATSVGGETQYF. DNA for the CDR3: TGTGCCACCAGTGTCGGAGGAGAGACCCAGTACTTC.

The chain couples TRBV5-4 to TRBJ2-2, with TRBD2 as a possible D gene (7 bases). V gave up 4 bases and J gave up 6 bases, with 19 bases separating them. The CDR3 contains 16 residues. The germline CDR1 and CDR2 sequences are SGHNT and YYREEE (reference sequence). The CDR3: CASSEGGATYAGELFF. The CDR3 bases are TGTGCCAGCAGCGAGGGGGGGGCCACCTACGCCGGGGAGCTGTTTTTT.

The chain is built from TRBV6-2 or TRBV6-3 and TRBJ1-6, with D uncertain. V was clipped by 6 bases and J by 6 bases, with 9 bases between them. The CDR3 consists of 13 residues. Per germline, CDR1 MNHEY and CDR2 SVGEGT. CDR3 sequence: CASSLSSNSPLHF. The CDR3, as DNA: TGTGCCAGCAGCCTTAGTTCTAATTCACCCCTCCACTTT.

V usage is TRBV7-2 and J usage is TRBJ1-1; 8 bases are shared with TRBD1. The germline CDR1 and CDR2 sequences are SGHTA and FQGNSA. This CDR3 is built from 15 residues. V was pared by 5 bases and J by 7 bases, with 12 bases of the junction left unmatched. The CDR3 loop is CASSLFSTGDNEAFF. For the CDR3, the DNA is TGTGCCAGCAGCCTATTTTCGACAGGGGATAATGAAGCTTTCTTT.

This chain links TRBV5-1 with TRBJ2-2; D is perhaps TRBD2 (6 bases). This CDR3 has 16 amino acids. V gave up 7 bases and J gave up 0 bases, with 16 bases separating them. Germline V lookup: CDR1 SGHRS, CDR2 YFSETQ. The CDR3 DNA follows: TGCGCCAGCCTACAGTCCGGGGGAACGAACACCGGGGAGCTGTTTTTT. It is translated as CASLQSGGTNTGELFF.

CDR3 coding DNA: TGTGCCAGCAGTTACAGAGACGGGGAGGAAAAACTGTTTTTT. Its translation is CASSYRDGEEKLFF. The chain uses TRBV6-6 and TRBJ1-4; D call uncertain. The CDR3 covers 14 residues. CDR1 is MNHNY and CDR2 is SVGAGI in the germline V gene (reference sequence). Trimming pared 2 bases from V and 8 bases from J, leaving 12 bases between.

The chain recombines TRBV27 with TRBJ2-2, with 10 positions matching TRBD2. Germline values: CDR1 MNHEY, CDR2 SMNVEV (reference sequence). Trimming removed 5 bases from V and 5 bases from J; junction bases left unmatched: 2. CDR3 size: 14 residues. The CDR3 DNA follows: TGTGCCAGCAGTCTAGCGGGAGATACCGGGGAGCTGTTTTTT. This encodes CASSLAGDTGELFF.

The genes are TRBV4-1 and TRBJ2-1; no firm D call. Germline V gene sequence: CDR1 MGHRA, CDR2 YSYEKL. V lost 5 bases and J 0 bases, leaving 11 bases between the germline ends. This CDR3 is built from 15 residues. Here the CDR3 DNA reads TGCGCCAGCAGCGAAGGACGGAGCTCCTACAATGAGCAGTTCTTC. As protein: CASSEGRSSYNEQFF.

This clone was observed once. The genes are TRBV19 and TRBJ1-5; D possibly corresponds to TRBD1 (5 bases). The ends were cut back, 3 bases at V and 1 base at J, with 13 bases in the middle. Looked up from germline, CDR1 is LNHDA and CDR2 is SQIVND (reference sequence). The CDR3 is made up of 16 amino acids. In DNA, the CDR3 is TGTGCCAGTAGTATGTCAGAACGGGGGAGCAATCAGCCCCAGCATTTT. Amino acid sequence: CASSMSERGSNQPQHF.

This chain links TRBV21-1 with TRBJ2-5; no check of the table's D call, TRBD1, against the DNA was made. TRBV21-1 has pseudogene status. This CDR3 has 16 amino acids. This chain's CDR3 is CASSPTPGQAQETQYF. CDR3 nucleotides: TGTGCCAGCAGCCCGACACCGGGACAGGCGCAAGAGACCCAGTACTTC.

The CDR3 nucleotides are TGTGCCAGCAGCTCCCGCTACAATGAGCAGTTCTTC. This codes for CASSSRYNEQFF. The V gene is TRBV7-2, the J gene TRBJ2-1; D is uncertain. The ends were cut back, 4 bases at V and 3 bases at J, with 4 bases in the middle. CDR1 SGHTA and CDR2 FQGNSA come from the germline V gene. This CDR3 has 12 residues. Full variable domain (outside the CDR3, taken from reference TRBV7-2 and TRBJ2-1): GAGVSQSPSNKVTEKGKDVELRCDPISGHTALYWYRQSLGQGLEFLIYFQGNSAPDKSGLPSDRFSAERTGGSVSTLTIQRTQQEDSAVYLCASSSRYNEQFFGPGTRLTVL.

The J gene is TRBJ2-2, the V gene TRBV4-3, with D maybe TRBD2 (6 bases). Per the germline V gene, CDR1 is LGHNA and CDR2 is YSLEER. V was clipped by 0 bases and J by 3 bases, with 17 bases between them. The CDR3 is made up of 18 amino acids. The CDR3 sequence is CASSQDLGGIGHTGELFF. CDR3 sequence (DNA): TGCGCCAGCAGCCAAGATTTAGGAGGGATAGGTCACACCGGGGAGCTGTTTTTT.

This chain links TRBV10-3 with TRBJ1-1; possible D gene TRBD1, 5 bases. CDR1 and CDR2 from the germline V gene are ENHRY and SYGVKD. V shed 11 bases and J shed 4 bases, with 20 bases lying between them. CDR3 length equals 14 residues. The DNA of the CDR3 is TGTGCCGCGAGATTAGACAGTTATCGCACTGAAGCTTTCTTT. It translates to CAARLDSYRTEAFF.

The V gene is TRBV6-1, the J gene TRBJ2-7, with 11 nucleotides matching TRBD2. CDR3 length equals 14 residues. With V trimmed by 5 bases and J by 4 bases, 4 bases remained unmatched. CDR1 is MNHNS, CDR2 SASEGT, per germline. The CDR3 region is CASSSGTSGYEQYF. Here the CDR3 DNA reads TGTGCCAGCAGTTCCGGGACTAGCGGTTACGAGCAGTACTTC.